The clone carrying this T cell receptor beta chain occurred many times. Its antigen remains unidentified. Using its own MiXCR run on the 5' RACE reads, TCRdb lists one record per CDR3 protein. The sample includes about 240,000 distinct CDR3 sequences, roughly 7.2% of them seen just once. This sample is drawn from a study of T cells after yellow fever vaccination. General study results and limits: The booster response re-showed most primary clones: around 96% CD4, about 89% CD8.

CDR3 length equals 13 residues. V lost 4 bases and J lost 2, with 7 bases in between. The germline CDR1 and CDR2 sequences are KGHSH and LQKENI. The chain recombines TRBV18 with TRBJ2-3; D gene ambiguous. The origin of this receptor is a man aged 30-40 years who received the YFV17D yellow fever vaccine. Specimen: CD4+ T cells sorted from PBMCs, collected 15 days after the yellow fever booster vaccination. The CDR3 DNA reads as TGTGCCAGCTCACTGTCAAACACAGATACGCAGTATTTT. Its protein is CASSLSNTDTQYF.